This T cell receptor (beta chain) was sequenced for a study of shared clonotypes between healthy human individuals. The CDR3 is 16 amino acids. The germline V gene encodes CDR1 MGHRA and CDR2 YSYEKL. With 3 bases clipped from V and 3 bases from J, the junction kept 10 bases outside the gene matches. The naive CD8 fraction comprised CD45RO-negative cells positively selected for CCR7 and excluded terminally differentiated effector memory CD45RA+ cells. Profiling relied on immunoSEQ multiplex PCR, and the TCRdb table lists in-frame clones only, not all of them. The repertoire holds over 2 million clones, with about 94% as singletons.

Sequenced input: naive CD8+ T cells sorted from blood. The clonotype originates from a man in his late teens or twenties in good health. V gene TRBV4-1 combines with J gene TRBJ2-7, with TRBD2 matching 8 bases. The CDR3 nucleotides read TGCGCCAGCAGCCAGACCTTTAGCGGGACATTCTACGAGCAGTACTTC. This translates into CASSQTFSGTFYEQYF.